The entry below gives a single T cell receptor beta chain sequence along with its context. No antigen is known for it. Base qualities are missing; no much larger clone stands one base away. From cysteine to phenylalanine, the CDR3 is 13 amino acids long. The kept DNA is CDR3 alone, 39 bases in frame from the first base. The V end loses 1 base and the J end loses 9 bases, and a stretch of 7 bases separates them. The germline V gene (reference sequence) gives CDR1 as SEHNR and CDR2 as FQNEAQ. The data are from a study of beta chain features in type 1 diabetes (dated by TCRdb to the late 2010s). With regard to the full study: Mean age, gender distribution, total cell number and subset yield did not differ between patients and healthy donors. Across all samples, some 99 million sorted cells were examined, and cell number per subset correlated strongly with RNA yield. In the study, TCRB repertoires of sorted circulating CD4+ T cell subsets from recently diagnosed type 1 diabetes patients were compared with those of matched healthy donors. Naive and central memory subsets were obtained from all 30 or so donors, but regulatory and stem cell-like memory subsets were isolated from only 8 patients and roughly eight healthy donors.

Broader findings and caveats from the paper: PCR might favor shorter templates, but patient and control samples were amplified and corrected together, so any skew would affect both groups equally. Because cDNA was sequenced instead of genomic DNA, highly expressing activated cells could be over-represented, though the groups showed no difference in activation or CD3 levels. Because small numbers of individuals were included in the HLA sub-analyses, any influence of HLA type on TCRB rearrangement was left unresolved. The naive, central memory and regulatory TCRB repertoires appeared to resemble one another more closely among patients than among healthy donors. At VDJ recombination sites, patients with type 1 diabetes made fewer insertions and deleted more nucleotides, a pattern implying thymic rearrangement abnormalities. A moderate but significant shortening of TCRB CDR3 length was observed in type 1 diabetes patients in all four CD4+ subsets.

Each donor gave one peripheral blood draw, averaging approximately 120 mL, which was collected into heparinised tubes. Naive, central memory, regulatory and stem cell-like memory CD4+ T cells were sorted on a BD FACSAria II using a panel including CD45RO, CCR7, CD25, CD127, CD95 and CD27. A purity above 98% was achieved for all sorted populations. PBMCs were isolated immediately by Lymphoprep density gradient centrifugation and stained directly without culture. So that batch effects would be minimized, each experiment stained and sorted samples in pairs, pairing one healthy donor with one patient. The entire amount of isolated RNA was reverse transcribed using the High Capacity cDNA Reverse Transcription Kit, so the sequenced TCRB transcripts were expressed ones. Naive, central memory and regulatory T cell samples underwent deep immunoSEQ sequencing, averaging roughly 3.5 million total reads per sample. Sorted cells were lysed in RLT buffer and RNA was extracted with DNase-treated RNeasy Micro or Mini kits, depending on cell number. Each cell subset was processed separately to prevent cross-contamination, with patient and healthy donor samples processed together. Using the immunoSEQ multiplex PCR, TCRB sequences were amplified from cDNA into 87-bp fragments spanning the CDR3 region. Sequencing of the amplicons was done on the Illumina HiSeq platform. Concerning the study's data processing: Synthetic template baselines were used to correct PCR bias computationally, reads within Hamming distance 2 were collapsed together, and singletons that could not be merged were discarded. Reads were aligned against IMGT so that V, D and J genes, CDR3 length and insertions or deletions at six rearrangement sites could be assigned. Within each subset, clonotype counts were normalized to sorted cell number, and only after that were true diversity and Gini coefficients computed with the tcR R package. The overlap coefficient, calculated on TCRB nucleotide sequences, was used to quantify repertoire sharing. Out-of-frame TCRB sequences from naive cells were analyzed to stand in for the pre-selection repertoire. The immuneACCESS repertoire file appears here via TCRdb, limited to in-frame rearrangements. These files lack a portion of the clones; in checked studies, under half of the deficit traces to unresolved V genes, and the cause of the others is not known. V, J and clone size reflect that table, while D and trimming were determined from the DNA. For this sample the table gives 500,000 to 700,000 clones, of which roughly 15% were detected only once. The ten biggest clones cover about 0.093% of the sample.

This TCR came from a man between 18 and 35 years old in good health. The chain was built from TRBV7-9 and TRBJ1-6, with an unclear D gene assignment. Sequenced input: naive CD4+ T cells from blood. The cell subset or site label here, explained by the study, means: true naive CD4+ T cells. The bases read TGTGCCAGCAGCTTAGGGCCTCTTTCACCCCTCCACTTT. This is translated as CASSLGPLSPLHF.